This T cell receptor (beta chain) derives from a study of graft-versus-host responses after intestinal transplantation. The overall study: The study gave all recipients anti-thymocyte globulin induction, then tacrolimus and steroids for roughly 3 years. General study findings and limits: The study found high graft-versus-host to host-versus-graft clonal ratios in allografts of patients with graft-donor T cell macrochimerism. GvH clones were found in recipient marrow; some appeared first in ileum or blood.

Clones were sequenced by immunoSEQ multiplex PCR, and TCRdb holds only the in-frame ones, with some missing. The table has some 86,000 clones, 75% to 95% seen once. With V trimmed by 0 bases and J by 4 bases, 7 bases remained unmatched. The CDR3 contains 16 residues. CDR1 and CDR2 from the germline V gene are MNHEY and SMNVEV (reference sequence). As to this clone: Antigen unknown.

The source was unstimulated CD8+ T cells sorted from spleen or lymph node cells, collected before intestinal transplant. The receptor was derived from a human donor who received an intestinal transplant. The rearrangement links TRBV27 to TRBJ2-7; 9 nucleotides line up with TRBD2. The CDR3 loop is CASSLSVGLAIYEQYF. The CDR3 DNA is TGTGCCAGCAGTTTATCGGTAGGACTAGCGATTTACGAGCAGTACTTC.